Each of the 28 T cell receptor beta chains below was sequenced from the same sample in a study of blood T cell repertoires in COVID-19. The assay was immunoSEQ multiplex PCR, and TCRdb's table has in-frame clones only and misses some. The repertoire consists of some 200,000 clones, with about nine tenths occurring once and the leading ten covering 7.2%. The sample was PBMCs or T cells enriched from blood (not recorded which). The receptors come from a man aged 25-40 years in a cohort exposed to, infected with or recovered from COVID-19 (not recorded which).

This clone has only a few counts. The chain uses TRBV28 and TRBJ1-1; D might be TRBD1 (5 bases). Germline loops: CDR1 MDHEN, CDR2 SYDVKM. This CDR3 comprises 14 residues. Trimming shortened V by 1 base and J by 8 bases, and 14 bases separated the two germline ends. The CDR3 reads CASSLLAETVEAFF. The DNA of the CDR3 is TGTGCCAGCAGTTTATTGGCTGAGACAGTCGAAGCTTTCTTT.

This chain links TRBV5-4 with TRBJ2-7, with D perhaps TRBD2 (5 bases). From germline, CDR1 is SGHNT and CDR2 YYREEE (reference sequence). Between the trimmed V and J ends, which lost 0 bases and 6 bases, there was a span of 16 bases. There are 15 residues in the CDR3. CDR3 loop: CASSLGSRGVAEQYF. DNA of the CDR3: TGTGCCAGCAGCTTGGGTAGTCGGGGTGTTGCCGAGCAGTACTTC.

The J gene is TRBJ2-2, the V gene TRBV7-9, with 7 positions matching TRBD2. This CDR3 has 14 amino acids. V was pared by 7 bases and J by 6 bases, with 8 bases of the junction left unmatched. Germline CDR1 is SEHNR and CDR2 is FQNEAQ (reference sequence). CDR3 loop: CASIAGRESGELFF. The CDR3 bases are TGTGCCAGCATAGCGGGTCGAGAGTCCGGGGAGCTGTTTTTT.

In its sample, this clone was seen a few times. The rearrangement links TRBV6-2 or TRBV6-3 to TRBJ2-3, with a tentative D call TRBD1 (6 bases). Trimming took 2 bases from V and 3 from J, leaving 12 bases between them. CDR1 and CDR2 from the germline V gene are MNHEY and SVGEGT. The CDR3 runs to 15 residues. The CDR3 DNA follows: TGTGCCAGCAGTTACAACAGGCAGGGGACAGATACGCAGTATTTT. It encodes CASSYNRQGTDTQYF.

CDR3: CASSPRQGYEQYF. The DNA of the CDR3 is TGTGCCAGCAGCCCGCGACAGGGCTACGAGCAGTACTTC. The V call is TRBV11-3, the J call TRBJ2-7; 7 positions match TRBD1. CDR3 size: 13 residues. Germline V gene sequence: CDR1 SGHNT, CDR2 YENEEA. Trimming at V came to 5 bases and at J to 3 bases, leaving 4 bases not matched to a gene.

The chain couples TRBV9 to TRBJ2-2; 11 bases map to TRBD1. The J segment lost 1 base and the V segment lost 3 bases, leaving 8 bases of the junction unmatched. Germline V gene lookup returns CDR1 SGDLS and CDR2 YYNGEE. There are 18 residues in the CDR3. The CDR3 nucleotides read TGTGCCAGCAGCGCCCGGACAGGGGGCCTTAAGAACACCGGGGAGCTGTTTTTT. Encoded protein: CASSARTGGLKNTGELFF.

V usage is TRBV27 and J usage is TRBJ2-3; D is unresolved. This CDR3 is built from 14 residues. Germline V CDR1 and CDR2: MNHEY, SMNVEV (reference sequence). Between the trimmed V and J ends, which lost 1 base and 2 bases, there was a span of 7 bases. The CDR3 DNA sequence: TGTGCCAGCAGTTTATGGCAGAACACAGATACGCAGTATTTT. This gives the protein CASSLWQNTDTQYF.

A remark on this clone: Other DNA sequences from this sample encode an identical CDR3 as well. The chain couples TRBV9 to TRBJ2-5; TRBD2 agrees at 10 bases. This CDR3 contains 16 residues. In germline, CDR1 is SGDLS, CDR2 YYNGEE. Trimming removed 0 bases from V and 3 bases from J; junction bases left unmatched: 5. For the CDR3, the DNA is TGTGCCAGCAGCGTAGGGCTAGCGGGAGTGGAAGAGACCCAGTACTTC. Translated: CASSVGLAGVEETQYF.

This clone was counted only a few times. The genes are TRBV4-1 and TRBJ1-1; D is unresolved. The CDR3 length is 14 residues. Germline CDR1 MGHRA, CDR2 YSYEKL. Trimming removed 3 bases at V and 6 bases at J, with 14 bases between. The CDR3 loop is CASSHEGLGAEAFF. DNA for the CDR3: TGCGCCAGCAGCCACGAAGGCCTCGGAGCTGAAGCTTTCTTT.

The rearrangement uses TRBV6-5 and TRBJ2-1; 9 bases align to TRBD2. The CDR3 covers 13 residues. In germline, CDR1 is MNHEY, CDR2 SVGAGI. V was clipped by 7 bases and J by 13 bases; unmatched bases: 11. CDR3 DNA sequence: TGTGCCAGCAATCCCGGGACTAGCATGTCACAGTTCTTC. Translating it yields CASNPGTSMSQFF.

V is TRBV11-2 and J is TRBJ2-5, with a weak D call TRBD1 (5 bases). This CDR3 spans 17 amino acids. Trimming cost V 4 bases and J 0 bases, with 18 bases left between them. Germline V CDR1 and CDR2: SGHAT, FQNNGV. CDR3 loop: CASSYLGHSPYQETQYF. For the CDR3, the DNA is TGTGCCAGCAGCTATCTCGGACATTCCCCTTACCAAGAGACCCAGTACTTC.

The V gene is TRBV7-8, the J gene TRBJ2-7, with D possibly TRBD2 on 5 matching bases. This CDR3 contains 15 residues. Germline loops: CDR1 SGHVS, CDR2 FQNEAQ. V was trimmed by 6 bases and J by 2 bases, leaving 17 bases between them. CDR3 residues: CASSRLASPAYEQYF. CDR3 nucleotide sequence: TGTGCCAGCAGTAGATTAGCGAGTCCCGCCTACGAGCAGTACTTC.

This CDR3 reads CASSLDRGGNTEAFF. The CDR3 nucleotides are TGTGCCAGCAGCCTAGACAGGGGTGGGAACACTGAAGCTTTCTTT. The chain is built from TRBV7-2 and TRBJ1-1; TRBD1 matches at 8 bases. V was clipped by 5 bases and J by 1 base; unmatched bases: 6. The CDR3 contains 15 residues. Per the germline V gene, CDR1 is SGHTA and CDR2 is FQGNSA.

This clone was seen a single time. This specimen includes other DNA sequences encoding the same CDR3. The V call is TRBV7-9, the J call TRBJ2-5; 8 nucleotides agree with TRBD1. J was trimmed by 4 bases and V by 4 bases; bases with no gene match: 2. The germline V gene has CDR1 SEHNR and CDR2 FQNEAQ (reference sequence). The CDR3 loop spans 13 amino acids. DNA of the CDR3: TGTGCCAGCAGCTCCAGGGGGCCAGAGACCCAGTACTTC. Translating gives CASSSRGPETQYF. The full variable domain, in which reference TRBV7-9 and TRBJ2-5 provide the parts outside the CDR3, is DTGVSQNPRHKITKRGQNVTFRCDPISEHNRLYWYRQTLGQGPEFLTYFQNEAQLEKSRLLSDRFSAERPKGSFSTLEIQRTEQGDSAMYLCASSSRGPETQYFGPGTRLLVL.

The V call is TRBV6-2 or TRBV6-3, the J call TRBJ2-7; 8 nucleotides line up with TRBD2. The length of the CDR3 is 16 residues. Trimming at V came to 0 bases and at J to 2 bases, leaving 6 bases not matched to a gene. The germline V gene encodes CDR1 MNHEY and CDR2 SVGEGT. CDR3 coding DNA: TGTGCCAGCAGTTACTCGGTTAGCGGGGACCCCTACGAGCAGTACTTC. Its protein product is CASSYSVSGDPYEQYF.

The CDR3 DNA reads TGTGCCAGCAGTCGCAGGGGACAGGGCCGGAACAATCAGCCCCAGCATTTT. As protein: CASSRRGQGRNNQPQHF. The V and J genes are TRBV6-6 and TRBJ1-5, with 9 bases matching TRBD1. Germline V gives CDR1 MNHNY, CDR2 SVGAGI (reference sequence). There are 17 residues in the CDR3. The J segment lost 3 bases and the V segment lost 5 bases, leaving 11 bases of the junction unmatched.

The gene calls are TRBV5-1 and TRBJ2-2, with D maybe TRBD2 (5 bases). This CDR3 region has 18 residues. The V end was cut by 0 bases, the J end by 0 bases, with 15 bases between. The germline CDR1 and CDR2 sequences are SGHRS and YFSETQ. The CDR3 spells CASSLGPKEGPNTGELFF. CDR3 coding DNA: TGCGCCAGCAGCTTGGGGCCTAAAGAGGGCCCGAACACCGGGGAGCTGTTTTTT.

The J gene is TRBJ2-7, the V gene TRBV14; 10 nucleotides agree with TRBD2. Unmatched junction bases numbered 14, after V lost 5 bases and J lost 4 bases. From germline, CDR1 is SGHDN and CDR2 FVKESK. The CDR3 has 17 amino acids. CDR3 sequence: CASSLRSGVAGGYEQYF. For the CDR3, the DNA is TGTGCCAGCAGCTTACGCTCCGGAGTAGCGGGAGGTTACGAGCAGTACTTC.

V gene TRBV7-9 combines with J gene TRBJ2-3, with a possible D match to TRBD1 (6 bases). The CDR3 runs to 15 residues. V dropped 4 bases and J dropped 4 bases, with 15 bases sitting between them. Germline V gene sequence: CDR1 SEHNR, CDR2 FQNEAQ (reference sequence). CDR3 nucleotide sequence: TGTGCCAGCAGCTCGGGCCCTAACAGGGCAGATACGCAGTATTTT. Amino acid sequence: CASSSGPNRADTQYF. The full variable domain, rest sourced from reference TRBV7-9 and TRBJ2-3, is DTGVSQNPRHKITKRGQNVTFRCDPISEHNRLYWYRQTLGQGPEFLTYFQNEAQLEKSRLLSDRFSAERPKGSFSTLEIQRTEQGDSAMYLCASSSGPNRADTQYFGPGTRLTVL.

A single count supports this clone. This rearrangement joins TRBV29-1 to TRBJ2-2, with D possibly being TRBD2 (5 bases). The V end was cut by 7 bases, the J end by 4 bases, with 10 bases between. Germline CDR1 is SQVTM and CDR2 is ANQGSEA. The CDR3 loop spans 12 amino acids. For the CDR3, the DNA is TGCAGCGGCACCCGGGGCACCGGGGAGCTGTTTTTT. As protein: CSGTRGTGELFF.

V gene TRBV5-8 combines with J gene TRBJ1-6; 9 bases match TRBD1. This CDR3 has 14 residues. The trim removed 5 bases at V and 9 bases at J, leaving 6 bases unmatched. Germline CDR1 is SGHTS and CDR2 is YDEGEE. This CDR3 reads CASSMDRGSSPLHF. The CDR3 DNA reads as TGTGCCAGCAGTATGGACAGGGGTAGTTCACCCCTCCACTTT.

This clone was observed a few times. The chain joins TRBV5-4 to TRBJ2-1; a possible D gene is TRBD2 (7 bases). Trimming removed 4 bases at V and 1 base at J, with 12 bases between. CDR1 and CDR2 from the germline V gene are SGHNT and YYREEE (reference sequence). This CDR3 is built from 15 residues. CDR3 residues: CASSKGGGSYNEQFF. DNA of the CDR3: TGTGCCAGCAGCAAGGGGGGGGGTTCCTACAATGAGCAGTTCTTC.

The rearrangement links TRBV7-6 to TRBJ2-7; D might be TRBD2 (6 bases). Germline assignment: CDR1 SGHVS and CDR2 FNYEAQ. Trimming shortened V by 1 base and J by 12 bases, and 22 bases separated the two germline ends. This CDR3 has 15 residues. The CDR3 is CASSLDIGPGGLTYF. The CDR3 DNA reads TGTGCCAGCAGCTTAGATATCGGGCCCGGAGGGTTGACGTACTTC. The full variable domain, completed using reference TRBV7-6 and TRBJ2-7, is GAGVSQSPRYKVTKRGQDVALRCDPISGHVSLYWYRQALGQGPEFLTYFNYEAQQDKSGLPNDRFSAERPEGSISTLTIQRTEQRDSAMYRCASSLDIGPGGLTYFGPGTRLTVT.

This clone was detected once. The chain combines TRBV24-1 with TRBJ2-3; the match to TRBD1 covers 9 bases. CDR3 length equals 15 residues. Per the germline V gene, CDR1 is KGHDR and CDR2 is SFDVKD. After removal of 5 bases from V and 6 bases from J, the junction contained 8 bases not matched to a gene. CDR3 DNA sequence: TGTGCCACCAGTGCCCGGGACAGGGAGGCGGATACGCAGTATTTT. Its translation is CATSARDREADTQYF.

The J gene is TRBJ1-5, the V gene TRBV24-1; no definite D call. The CDR3 loop spans 14 amino acids. Germline V gene data show CDR1 as KGHDR and CDR2 as SFDVKD. The germline V and J ends were trimmed by 5 bases and 2 bases, with 9 bases remaining between them. The CDR3 region is CATSVGERNQPQHF. The CDR3 bases are TGTGCCACCAGTGTCGGGGAACGCAATCAGCCCCAGCATTTT.

CDR3 sequence (DNA): TGTGCCAGCTCACGAGGACAGACCAGCAATCAGCCCCAGCATTTT. It is translated as CASSRGQTSNQPQHF. The chain carries TRBV18 and TRBJ1-5; perhaps TRBD1 as D (6 bases). Germline V gene lookup returns CDR1 KGHSH and CDR2 LQKENI. V lost 4 bases, J lost 1 base, and 11 bases lay in between. The CDR3 has 15 amino acids.

The J gene is TRBJ2-2, the V gene TRBV5-8; tentatively, D is TRBD1 (6 bases). The CDR3 runs to 15 residues. Trimming took 3 bases from V and 4 from J, leaving 13 bases between them. Per germline, CDR1 SGHTS and CDR2 YDEGEE. The DNA of the CDR3 is TGTGCCAGCAGCTGGGACACGGATTCCACCGGGGAGCTGTTTTTT. It encodes CASSWDTDSTGELFF. The full variable domain, its missing parts supplied by reference TRBV5-8 and TRBJ2-2, is EAGVTQSPTHLIKTRGQQATLRCSPISGHTSVYWYQQALGLGLQFLLWYDEGEERNRGNFPPRFSGRQFPNYSSELNVNALELEDSALYLCASSWDTDSTGELFFGEGSRLTVL.

The rearrangement uses TRBV28 and TRBJ1-5; D is ambiguous. The V gene's germline CDR1 is MDHEN and CDR2 SYDVKM. Trimming took off 5 bases at V and 5 bases at J, with 10 bases between the two ends. CDR3 length: 13 amino acids. CDR3 sequence (DNA): TGTGCCAGCAGTACCGGTCCGCATCAGCCCCAGCATTTT. This encodes CASSTGPHQPQHF.